A single sample gave rise to the 24 T cell receptor beta chains below, sequenced in a study of T cell responses to AZD1222 COVID-19 vaccine. Sequencing used immunoSEQ multiplex PCR; TCRdb keeps in-frame clones, though not all of them. This table holds 150,000 to 200,000 clones, 92% found once. The specimen comprised peripheral blood, sampled 28 days after the second AZD1222 dose. The receptor source for this set is an adult who received the AZD1222 COVID-19 vaccine.

The chain uses TRBV7-2 and TRBJ2-3; 11 bases map to TRBD2. Germline values: CDR1 SGHTA, CDR2 FQGNSA. V lost 2 bases to trimming and J lost 4 bases; unmatched junction nucleotides: 5. The CDR3 runs to 16 residues. CDR3 sequence: CASSLISGGASDTQYF. The CDR3 DNA reads as TGTGCCAGCAGCTTAATTAGCGGGGGGGCCTCAGATACGCAGTATTTT.

V and J are TRBV5-1 and TRBJ1-1; no clear D. V was cut by 2 bases and J by 2 bases, with 7 bases left in between. This CDR3 has 13 residues. CDR1 and CDR2 from the germline V gene are SGHRS and YFSETQ. CDR3 sequence (DNA): TGCGCCAGCAGCTTCGCAGTTAACACTGAAGCTTTCTTT. It codes for CASSFAVNTEAFF.

The V call is TRBV9, the J call TRBJ1-2; 7 positions agree with TRBD1. Looked up from germline, CDR1 is SGDLS and CDR2 is YYNGEE. The CDR3 totals 13 residues. Unmatched junction bases numbered 7, after V lost 7 bases and J lost 4 bases. Here the CDR3 reads CASERGRGYGYTF. As DNA, the CDR3 is TGTGCCAGCGAAAGGGGGCGCGGCTATGGCTACACCTTC.

The V gene is TRBV5-8, the J gene TRBJ1-5; TRBD1 is a possible D gene (6 bases). V was trimmed by 4 bases and J by 0 bases, leaving 17 bases between them. The CDR3 consists of 17 residues. Germline V gives CDR1 SGHTS, CDR2 YDEGEE. CDR3 amino acids: CASSPVKGGHSNQPQHF. The CDR3 nucleotides are TGTGCCAGCAGCCCGGTCAAGGGGGGCCATAGCAATCAGCCCCAGCATTTT.

The V gene is TRBV6-5, the J gene TRBJ1-2; 9 bases are shared with TRBD1. Germline V lookup: CDR1 MNHEY, CDR2 SVGAGI. The CDR3 has 15 amino acids. Germline trimming cut 6 bases from V and 4 bases from J; bases unmatched to any gene: 9. The CDR3 region has the DNA TGTGCCAGCAGATCACAGGGGGCTGGACTCTATGGCTACACCTTC. Translating it yields CASRSQGAGLYGYTF.

The chain carries TRBV19 and TRBJ1-2; 7 bases match TRBD1. Germline V gene data show CDR1 as LNHDA and CDR2 as SQIVND (reference sequence). V lost 3 bases to trimming and J lost 4 bases; unmatched junction nucleotides: 5. This CDR3 has 14 amino acids. Here the CDR3 DNA reads TGTGCCAGTAGTATTCTGGCAGGGGGCTATGGCTACACCTTC. This sequence encodes CASSILAGGYGYTF.

This chain joins TRBV10-1 and TRBJ1-5; unclear D gene. The length of the CDR3 is 19 residues. The germline gives CDR1 WNHNN, CDR2 SYGVQD (reference sequence). The germline V and J ends were trimmed by 2 bases and 6 bases, with 26 bases remaining between them. In DNA form, the CDR3 reads TGCGCCAGCAGTGAGAGGAGGGAGAAGGGCCCTCGTTCGGCTCAGCCCCAGCATTTT. Its translation is CASSERREKGPRSAQPQHF.

The chain has TRBV6-2 or TRBV6-3 and TRBJ1-6; D might be TRBD1 (6 bases). The CDR3 loop spans 16 amino acids. Germline V gene data show CDR1 as MNHEY and CDR2 as SVGEGT. Trimming left V 2 bases short and J 6 bases short, with 14 bases between. CDR3 bases: TGTGCCAGCAGTTACCCCCGGGGGGCTGGTAATTCACCCCTCCACTTT. Its translation: CASSYPRGAGNSPLHF.

CDR3 loop: CASSLVGGGEGNQPQHF. In nucleotides, the CDR3 is TGTGCCAGCAGCCTAGTGGGAGGGGGGGAAGGCAATCAGCCCCAGCATTTT. The chain recombines TRBV9 with TRBJ1-5; D may be TRBD1 (6 bases). Germline CDR1 is SGDLS and CDR2 is YYNGEE. Trimming took 4 bases from V and 2 from J, leaving 19 bases between them. The CDR3 length is 17 residues.

The chain joins TRBV2 to TRBJ1-3; a possible D gene is TRBD1 (5 bases). The CDR3 runs to 16 residues. Trimming took 7 bases from V and 0 from J, leaving 16 bases between them. Germline lookup yields CDR1 SNHLY and CDR2 FYNNEI. CDR3: CASNPDSYLSGNTIYF. CDR3 DNA: TGTGCCAGCAACCCCGACAGTTATCTCTCTGGAAACACCATATATTTT.

The V and J genes are TRBV19 and TRBJ2-3; TRBD1 matches 8 bases. The CDR3 length is 14 residues. Per germline, CDR1 LNHDA and CDR2 SQIVND (reference sequence). J gave up 1 base and V 5 bases, and 2 bases lay outside the gene matches. In nucleotides, the CDR3 is TGTGCCAGTAGTGTGGGACAGGGCACAGATACGCAGTATTTT. Residues: CASSVGQGTDTQYF.

The CDR3 spells CASSEELGGSQPQHF. The CDR3, as DNA: TGTGCCAGCAGTGAAGAATTGGGGGGCAGTCAGCCCCAGCATTTT. The chain carries TRBV6-1 and TRBJ1-5; perhaps TRBD1 as D (6 bases). Germline CDR1 reads MNHNS; CDR2 reads SASEGT. V lost 1 base and J lost 6, with 13 bases in between. The CDR3 runs 15 residues.

The chain employs TRBV6-5 and TRBJ1-1, with 9 bases matching TRBD1. Per germline, CDR1 MNHEY and CDR2 SVGAGI. The CDR3 loop spans 13 amino acids. The V and J ends lost 6 bases and 1 base, in that order; junction bases with no gene match: 0. The CDR3 loop reads CASRTGGNTEAFF. CDR3 DNA sequence: TGTGCCAGCAGGACAGGGGGGAACACTGAAGCTTTCTTT.

This chain connects TRBV11-2 to TRBJ2-4, with D possibly TRBD2 on 6 matching bases. This CDR3 is 16 amino acids long. The V end lost 1 base, the J end lost 3 bases, and 13 bases lay between the germline ends. CDR1 is SGHAT and CDR2 is FQNNGV in the germline V gene. The CDR3 DNA follows: TGTGCCAGCAGCTTAGTTTTTACGGGGGTCAAAAACATTCAGTACTTC. This gives the protein CASSLVFTGVKNIQYF. Full variable domain (rest looked up from reference TRBV11-2 and TRBJ2-4): EAGVAQSPRYKIIEKRQSVAFWCNPISGHATLYWYQQILGQGPKLLIQFQNNGVVDDSQLPKDRFSAERLKGVDSTLKIQPAKLEDSAVYLCASSLVFTGVKNIQYFGAGTRLSVL.

The chain combines TRBV5-5 with TRBJ2-3; D is ambiguous. The ends were cut back, 0 bases at V and 11 bases at J, with 7 bases in the middle. This CDR3 is 11 amino acids long. Germline V gene data show CDR1 as SGHKS and CDR2 as YYEKEE (reference sequence). The CDR3 DNA is TGTGCCAGCAGCTTGGATGGATGGCAGTATTTT. It yields the protein CASSLDGWQYF.

The genes are TRBV24-1 and TRBJ2-1; no clear D gene. The CDR3 runs to 13 residues. V lost 5 bases and J lost 0, with 4 bases in between. Germline loops: CDR1 KGHDR, CDR2 SFDVKD. The CDR3 nucleotides read TGTGCCACCAGTGCCCTCTCCTACAATGAGCAGTTCTTC. This sequence encodes CATSALSYNEQFF.

The gene calls are TRBV30 and TRBJ2-1, with TRBD1 as a possible D gene (6 bases). The CDR3 is 15 amino acids. The V and J ends lost 3 bases and 7 bases respectively, with 19 bases between them. Per the germline V gene, CDR1 is GTSNPN and CDR2 is SVGIG (reference sequence). DNA for the CDR3: TGTGCCTGGAGCCAGGGGAACAGGTTCGGGAATGAGCAGTTCTTC. Its protein product is CAWSQGNRFGNEQFF.

This clone was counted a single time. The chain has TRBV9 and TRBJ2-1, with TRBD2 matching over 13 bases. Germline assignment: CDR1 SGDLS and CDR2 YYNGEE. The V gene end was trimmed by 4 bases and the J gene end by 10 bases; junction bases not matched to a gene: 17. The CDR3 sequence is 18 residues long. The CDR3 loop reads CASSPGLAGEMSTREQFF. The CDR3 DNA is TGTGCCAGCAGCCCCGGACTAGCGGGAGAAATGAGCACCCGCGAGCAGTTCTTC.

The V gene is TRBV6-1, the J gene TRBJ1-2, with TRBD1 as a possible D gene (5 bases). Trimming shortened V by 3 bases and J by 5 bases, and 13 bases separated the two germline ends. CDR3 length: 14 residues. Germline loops: CDR1 MNHNS, CDR2 SASEGT. The CDR3 is CASSDQSSGYGYTF. DNA for the CDR3: TGTGCCAGCAGTGACCAAAGTTCAGGGTATGGCTACACCTTC.

The chain uses TRBV28 and TRBJ2-7; D gene uncertain. With 7 bases removed from V and 0 bases from J, the gap between germline ends came to 13 bases. Germline-derived CDR1 and CDR2 are MDHEN and SYDVKM. The CDR3 is made up of 14 amino acids. CDR3 loop: CASTEIGYSYEQYF. The CDR3 nucleotides read TGTGCCAGCACCGAGATAGGGTACTCCTACGAGCAGTACTTC.

This chain joins TRBV7-2 and TRBJ2-1; 9 positions match TRBD2. The CDR3 runs 14 residues. After removal of 3 bases from V and 9 bases from J, the junction contained 6 bases not matched to a gene. Germline CDR1 reads SGHTA; CDR2 reads FQGNSA. The CDR3 region is CASSLLAGIPEQFF. The CDR3 DNA reads as TGTGCCAGCAGCTTGCTAGCGGGAATACCTGAGCAGTTCTTC.

Only one count was recorded for this clone. This chain connects TRBV12-3 or TRBV12-4 to TRBJ1-1, with a weak D call TRBD1 (6 bases). The length of the CDR3 is 12 residues. Trimming pared 5 bases from V and 12 bases from J, leaving 16 bases between. CDR3 sequence reads: CASSPMGHVTFF. DNA of the CDR3: TGTGCCAGCAGTCCCATGGGACACGTAACTTTCTTT.

The chain employs TRBV10-2 and TRBJ2-2, with 7 bases aligning to TRBD1. CDR3 length: 13 residues. The V segment lost 6 bases and the J segment 6 bases; nucleotides outside the gene matches: 4. Germline-derived CDR1 and CDR2 are WSHSY and SAAADI. The CDR3 DNA is TGCGCCAGCAGCCTGCAGGGGGCCGGGGAGCTGTTTTTT. Its translation: CASSLQGAGELFF.

This rearrangement joins TRBV7-2 to TRBJ2-1; 7 positions match TRBD2. The CDR3 totals 19 residues. Germline V CDR1 and CDR2: SGHTA, FQGNSA. The junction had 12 bases not matched to a gene; V was cut back by 0 bases and J by 1 base. The CDR3 sequence: CASSLAWVTGEGSYNEQFF. The CDR3 DNA reads as TGTGCCAGCAGCTTAGCTTGGGTAACGGGGGAGGGTTCCTACAATGAGCAGTTCTTC.